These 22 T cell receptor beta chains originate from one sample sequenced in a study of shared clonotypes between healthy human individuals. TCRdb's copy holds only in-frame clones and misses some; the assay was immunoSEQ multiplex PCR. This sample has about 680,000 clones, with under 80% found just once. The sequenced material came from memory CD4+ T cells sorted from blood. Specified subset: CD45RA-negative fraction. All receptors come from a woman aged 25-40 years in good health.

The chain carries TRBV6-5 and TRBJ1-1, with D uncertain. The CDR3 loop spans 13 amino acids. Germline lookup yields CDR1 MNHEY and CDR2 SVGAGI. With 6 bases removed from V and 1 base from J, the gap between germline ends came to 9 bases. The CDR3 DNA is TGTGCCAGCAGGCAGACGGCGAACACTGAAGCTTTCTTT. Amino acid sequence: CASRQTANTEAFF.

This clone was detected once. CDR3 in DNA: TGTGCCAGCAGCAACAACGGGCTTGGGAACTATGGCTACACCTTC. This translates into CASSNNGLGNYGYTF. V and J are TRBV7-2 and TRBJ1-2; D gene unclear. CDR1 and CDR2 from the germline V gene are SGHTA and FQGNSA. CDR3 size: 15 residues. Trimming took 5 bases from V and 2 from J, leaving 15 bases between them. The complete variable domain, with remaining parts taken from reference TRBV7-2 and TRBJ1-2, reads GAGVSQSPSNKVTEKGKDVELRCDPISGHTALYWYRQSLGQGLEFLIYFQGNSAPDKSGLPSDRFSAERTGGSVSTLTIQRTQQEDSAVYLCASSNNGLGNYGYTFGSGTRLTVV.

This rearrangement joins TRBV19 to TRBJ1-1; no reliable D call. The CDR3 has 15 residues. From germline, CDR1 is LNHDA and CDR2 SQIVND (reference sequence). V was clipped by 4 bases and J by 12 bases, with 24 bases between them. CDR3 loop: CASSTPTGPLARTFF. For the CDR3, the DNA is TGTGCCAGTAGTACCCCAACCGGCCCCCTGGCCCGGACTTTCTTT.

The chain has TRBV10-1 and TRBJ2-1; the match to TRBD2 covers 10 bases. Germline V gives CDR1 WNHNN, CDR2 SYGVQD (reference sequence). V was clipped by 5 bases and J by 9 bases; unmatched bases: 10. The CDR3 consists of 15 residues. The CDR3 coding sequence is TGCGCCAGCAGTACCCTTAGCGGGAGGTCCGTTGAGCAGTTCTTC. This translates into CASSTLSGRSVEQFF.

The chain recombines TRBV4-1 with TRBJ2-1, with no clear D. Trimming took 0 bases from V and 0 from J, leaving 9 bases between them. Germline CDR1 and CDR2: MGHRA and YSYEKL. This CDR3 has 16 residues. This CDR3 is CASSQDSRSSYNEQFF. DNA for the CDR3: TGCGCCAGCAGCCAAGATAGTAGGAGCTCCTACAATGAGCAGTTCTTC.

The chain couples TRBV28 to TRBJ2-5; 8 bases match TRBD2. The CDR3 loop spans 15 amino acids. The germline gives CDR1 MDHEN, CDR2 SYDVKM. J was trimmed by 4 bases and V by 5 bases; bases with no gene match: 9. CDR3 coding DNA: TGTGCCAGCAGTACCAATAGCGGGACGGGAGAGACCCAGTACTTC. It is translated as CASSTNSGTGETQYF. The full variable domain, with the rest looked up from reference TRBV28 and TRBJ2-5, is DVKVTQSSRYLVKRTGEKVFLECVQDMDHENMFWYRQDPGLGLRLIYFSYDVKMKEKGDIPEGYSVSREKKERFSLILESASTNQTSMYLCASSTNSGTGETQYFGPGTRLLVL.

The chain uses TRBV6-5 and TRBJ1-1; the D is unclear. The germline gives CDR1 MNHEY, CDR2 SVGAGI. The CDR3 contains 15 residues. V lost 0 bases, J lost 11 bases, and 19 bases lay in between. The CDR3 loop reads CASSYSPSGRGDAFF. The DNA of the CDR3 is TGTGCCAGCAGTTACTCACCAAGCGGCCGAGGCGACGCTTTCTTT.

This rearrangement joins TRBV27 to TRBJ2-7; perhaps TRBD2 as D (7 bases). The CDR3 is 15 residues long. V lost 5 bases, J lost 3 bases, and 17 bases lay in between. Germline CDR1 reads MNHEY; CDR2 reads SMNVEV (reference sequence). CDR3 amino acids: CASSPWTGGHYEQYF. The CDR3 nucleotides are TGTGCCAGCAGTCCGTGGACGGGGGGACACTACGAGCAGTACTTC.

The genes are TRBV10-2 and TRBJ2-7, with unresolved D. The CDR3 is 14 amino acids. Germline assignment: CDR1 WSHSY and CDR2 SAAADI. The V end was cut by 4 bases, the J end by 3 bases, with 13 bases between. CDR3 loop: CASSGPGVNYEQYF. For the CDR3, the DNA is TGCGCCAGCAGTGGGCCTGGTGTCAACTACGAGCAGTACTTC.

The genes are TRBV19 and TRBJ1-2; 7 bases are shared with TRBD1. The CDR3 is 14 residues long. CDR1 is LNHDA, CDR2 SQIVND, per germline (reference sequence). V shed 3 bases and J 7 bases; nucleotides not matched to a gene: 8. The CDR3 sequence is CASSIRQGDGGYTF. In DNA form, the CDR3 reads TGTGCCAGTAGTATCAGGCAGGGGGACGGTGGCTACACCTTC.

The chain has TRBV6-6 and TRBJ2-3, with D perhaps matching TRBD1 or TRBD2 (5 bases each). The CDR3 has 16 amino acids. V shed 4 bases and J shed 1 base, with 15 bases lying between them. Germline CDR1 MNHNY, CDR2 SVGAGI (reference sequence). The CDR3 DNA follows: TGTGCCAGCAGTTTTCGGAGAAGGGGACGCACAGATACGCAGTATTTT. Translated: CASSFRRRGRTDTQYF.

The CDR3 spells CASTPGTGDYTGELFF. For the CDR3, the DNA is TGTGCCAGTACCCCGGGGACAGGGGATTACACCGGGGAGCTGTTTTTT. The chain combines TRBV19 with TRBJ2-2, with TRBD1 matching 10 bases. The CDR3 loop spans 16 amino acids. J gave up 3 bases and V 7 bases, and 8 bases lay outside the gene matches. The germline V gene has CDR1 LNHDA and CDR2 SQIVND (reference sequence).

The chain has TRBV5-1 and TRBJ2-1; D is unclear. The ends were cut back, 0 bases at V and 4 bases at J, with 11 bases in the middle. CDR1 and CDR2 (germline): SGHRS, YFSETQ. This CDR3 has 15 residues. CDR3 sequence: CASSLAHRSYNEQFF. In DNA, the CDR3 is TGCGCCAGCAGCTTGGCCCACAGATCGTACAATGAGCAGTTCTTC.

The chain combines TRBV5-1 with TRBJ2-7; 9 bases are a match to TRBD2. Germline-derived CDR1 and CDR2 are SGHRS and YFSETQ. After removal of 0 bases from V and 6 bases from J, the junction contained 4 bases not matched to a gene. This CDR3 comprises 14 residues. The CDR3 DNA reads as TGCGCCAGCAGCTTGGTTAGCGGGAGCGTCGAGCAGTACTTC. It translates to CASSLVSGSVEQYF.

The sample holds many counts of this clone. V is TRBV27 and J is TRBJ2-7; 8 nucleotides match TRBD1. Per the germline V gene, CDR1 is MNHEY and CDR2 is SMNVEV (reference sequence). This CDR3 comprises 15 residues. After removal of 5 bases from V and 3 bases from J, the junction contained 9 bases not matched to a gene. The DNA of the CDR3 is TGTGCCAGCAGTGCGACAGGGGTATCCAGCTACGAGCAGTACTTC. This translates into CASSATGVSSYEQYF.

CDR3 in DNA: TGCGCCAGCAGCTTCCAGCAAGCTAGCACAGATACGCAGTATTTT. Protein sequence: CASSFQQASTDTQYF. This chain joins TRBV5-1 and TRBJ2-3; D is unclear. The CDR3 sequence is 15 residues long. The V gene's germline CDR1 is SGHRS and CDR2 YFSETQ. V was cut by 2 bases and J by 0 bases, with 10 bases left in between.

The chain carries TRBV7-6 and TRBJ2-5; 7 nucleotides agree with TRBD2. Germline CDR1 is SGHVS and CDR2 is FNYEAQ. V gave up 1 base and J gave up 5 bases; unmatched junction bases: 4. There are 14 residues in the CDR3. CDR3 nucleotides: TGTGCCAGCAGCTTAGGGCTAGCGGTCGAGACCCAGTACTTC. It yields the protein CASSLGLAVETQYF. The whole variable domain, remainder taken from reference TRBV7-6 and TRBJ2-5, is GAGVSQSPRYKVTKRGQDVALRCDPISGHVSLYWYRQALGQGPEFLTYFNYEAQQDKSGLPNDRFSAERPEGSISTLTIQRTEQRDSAMYRCASSLGLAVETQYFGPGTRLLVL.

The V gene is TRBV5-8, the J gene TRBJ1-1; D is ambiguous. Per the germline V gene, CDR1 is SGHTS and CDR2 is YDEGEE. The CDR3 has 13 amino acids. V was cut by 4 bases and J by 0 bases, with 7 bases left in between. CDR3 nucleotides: TGTGCCAGCAGCAGGCACATGAACACTGAAGCTTTCTTT. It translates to CASSRHMNTEAFF.

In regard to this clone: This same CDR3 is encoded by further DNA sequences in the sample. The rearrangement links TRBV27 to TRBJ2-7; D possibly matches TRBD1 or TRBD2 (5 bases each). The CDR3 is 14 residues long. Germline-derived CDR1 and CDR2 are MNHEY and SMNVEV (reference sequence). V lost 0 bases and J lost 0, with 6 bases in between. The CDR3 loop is CASSLSGDSYEQYF. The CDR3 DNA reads TGTGCCAGCAGTTTATCGGGGGACTCCTACGAGCAGTACTTC.

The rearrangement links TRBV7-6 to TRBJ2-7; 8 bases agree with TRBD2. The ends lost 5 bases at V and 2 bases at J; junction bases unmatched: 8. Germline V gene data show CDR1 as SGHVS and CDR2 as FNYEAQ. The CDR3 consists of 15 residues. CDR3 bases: TGTGCCAGCAGCGCGGGGGGCGGGGGCCCCTACGAGCAGTACTTC. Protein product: CASSAGGGGPYEQYF.

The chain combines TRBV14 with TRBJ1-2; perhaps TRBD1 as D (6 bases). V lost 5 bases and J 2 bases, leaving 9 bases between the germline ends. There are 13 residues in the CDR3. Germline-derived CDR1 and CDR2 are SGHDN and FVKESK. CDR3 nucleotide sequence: TGTGCCAGCAGCGGACAGTACAACTATGGCTACACCTTC. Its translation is CASSGQYNYGYTF.

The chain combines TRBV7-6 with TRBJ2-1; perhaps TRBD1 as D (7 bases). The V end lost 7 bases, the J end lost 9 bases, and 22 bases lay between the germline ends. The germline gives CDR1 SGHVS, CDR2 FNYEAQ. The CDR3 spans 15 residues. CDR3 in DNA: TGTGCCAGCACCGCTCTCGTCAGGGGGGCTGGTGAGCAGTTCTTC. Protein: CASTALVRGAGEQFF.